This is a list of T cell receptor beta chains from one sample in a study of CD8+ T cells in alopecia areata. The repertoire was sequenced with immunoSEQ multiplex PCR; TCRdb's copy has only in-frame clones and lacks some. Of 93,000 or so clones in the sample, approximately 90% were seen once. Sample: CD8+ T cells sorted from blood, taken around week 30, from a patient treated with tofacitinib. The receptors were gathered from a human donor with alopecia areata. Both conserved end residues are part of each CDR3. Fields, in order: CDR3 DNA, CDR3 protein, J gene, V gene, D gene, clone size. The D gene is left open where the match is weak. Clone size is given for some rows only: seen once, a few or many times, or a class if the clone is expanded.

TGTGCCAGCAGCGAAGGGGTCTATGGCTACACCTTC,CASSEGVYGYTF,TRBJ1-2,TRBV9,.,once
TGTGCCATCAGTGAGGCAGGGGGCGACGAGCAGTACTTC,CAISEAGGDEQYF,TRBJ2-7,TRBV10-3,TRBD1,.
TGTGCCAGCAGCGAGAGTGCCGGTATCACCGGGGAGCTGTTTTTT,CASSESAGITGELFF,TRBJ2-2,TRBV11-1,.,.
TGCGCCAGCAGTGGGGGATTGGGGAAGTTCTTC,CASSGGLGKFF,TRBJ2-1,TRBV10-1,.,.
TGTGCCAGCAGCCCCCATCCGGGACAGGGGATCTCGACTGAAGCTTTCTTT,CASSPHPGQGISTEAFF,TRBJ1-1,TRBV27,TRBD1,.
TGTGCCAGCAGTTACTTTTTCGGGCCTACCTACGAGCAGTACTTC,CASSYFFGPTYEQYF,TRBJ2-7,TRBV6-5,.,.
TGTGCCAGCAGTCCGACAGGGGCCTACGAGCAGTACTTC,CASSPTGAYEQYF,TRBJ2-7,TRBV6-6,TRBD1,.
TGCGCCAGCAGCTTGCAGGGGTCGGATGAGCAGTTCTTC,CASSLQGSDEQFF,TRBJ2-1,TRBV5-1,.,.
TGCGCCAGCAGCCAACCAGGGGGATCAGATACGCAGTATTTT,CASSQPGGSDTQYF,TRBJ2-3,TRBV4-1,TRBD1,.
TGCAGCGTTGAATCATCAGGGGACAGGGAGGGTGGAGCTGGGGCCAACGTCCTGACTTTC,CSVESSGDREGGAGANVLTF,TRBJ2-6,TRBV29-1,TRBD1,.
TGTGCCAGCAGCTTACCCGCGGGGTACGAGCAGTACTTC,CASSLPAGYEQYF,TRBJ2-7,TRBV7-8,.,.
TGTGCCAGCAGCGTTTTCGGGACTAGGAGTGGCGAGCAGTACTTC,CASSVFGTRSGEQYF,TRBJ2-7,TRBV5-6,TRBD2,.
TGTGCCAGCAGCGTAGACAGCGTGAACACTGAAGCTTTCTTT,CASSVDSVNTEAFF,TRBJ1-1,TRBV9,.,once
TGCAGCGTTATATTGTCGGGCACCGGGGAGCTGTTTTTT,CSVILSGTGELFF,TRBJ2-2,TRBV29-1,.,.
TGCGCCAGCAGTCACAAACGAACAGGGGGCGGGACGAACACTGAAGCTTTCTTT,CASSHKRTGGGTNTEAFF,TRBJ1-1,TRBV23-1,TRBD1,.
TGTGCCAGCAGCGCTTTAGACTTCACAGATACGCAGTATTTT,CASSALDFTDTQYF,TRBJ2-3,TRBV9,.,.
TGTGCTAGTGCCTGGGGACAGGGTCGCGATGAGCAGTTCTTC,CASAWGQGRDEQFF,TRBJ2-1,TRBV12-5,TRBD1,.
TGTGCCAGCAGCTTAGGAGTGGATGAGCAGTTCTTC,CASSLGVDEQFF,TRBJ2-1,TRBV7-9,.,medium-sized
TGTGCCAGCAGTCCCCACAGGGGGCGACCCTACGAGCAGTACTTC,CASSPHRGRPYEQYF,TRBJ2-7,TRBV6-5,TRBD1,.
TGTGCCAGCAGCGTTTCCGGCACATCCTACAATGAGCAGTTCTTC,CASSVSGTSYNEQFF,TRBJ2-1,TRBV9,.,.
TGTGCCAGCAGCACTCAGGAGATCGGAGAGACCCAGTACTTC,CASSTQEIGETQYF,TRBJ2-5,TRBV11-2,.,.
TGTGCCAGCAGCCAGATGGGGATCTACGAGCAGTACTTC,CASSQMGIYEQYF,TRBJ2-7,TRBV14,.,.
TGCGCCAGCAGCCCTCCCGACTTGACCTACGAGCAGTACTTC,CASSPPDLTYEQYF,TRBJ2-7,TRBV10-2,.,few
TGTGCCAGCGGGTTGAGCTCCTACGAGCAGTACTTC,CASGLSSYEQYF,TRBJ2-7,TRBV2,.,.
TGCAGCGTTTACTCGGGGGAGCAGTACTTC,CSVYSGEQYF,TRBJ2-7,TRBV29-1,.,few
TGCGCCAGCAGCCAAGGGACCGGGAACACTGAAGCTTTCTTT,CASSQGTGNTEAFF,TRBJ1-1,TRBV5-1,.,.
TGCGCCAGCAGTCAAGGGACACTCTTCTCCTACAATGAGCAGTTCTTC,CASSQGTLFSYNEQFF,TRBJ2-1,TRBV23-1,.,.
TGTGCCAGCAGCTCGTACCTAGCGGGCTACGAGCAGTACTTC,CASSSYLAGYEQYF,TRBJ2-7,TRBV7-2,TRBD2,.
TGTGCCAGCAGTTACGCCGGGACTAGCGGCAATGAGCAGTTCTTC,CASSYAGTSGNEQFF,TRBJ2-1,TRBV6-5,TRBD2,.